Each of the 5 T cell receptor beta chains below was sequenced from the same sample in a study of T cell responses to AZD1222 COVID-19 vaccine. Sequencing used immunoSEQ multiplex PCR; TCRdb keeps in-frame clones, though not all of them. The table records around 99,000 clones, approximately 90% of them present only once. The sample was peripheral blood, taken on day 0 of AZD1222 vaccination. The receptors stem from an adult in good health.

This clone was picked up a small number of times. The V call is TRBV15, the J call TRBJ1-4, with 9 positions matching TRBD1. There are 16 residues in the CDR3. Trimming removed 0 bases from V and 7 bases from J; junction bases left unmatched: 6. Germline V gene data show CDR1 as LNHNV and CDR2 as YYDKDF (reference sequence). CDR3 sequence (DNA): TGTGCCACCAGCAGAGATCTGACAGGGGGGGTTGAAAAACTGTTTTTT. Its protein product is CATSRDLTGGVEKLFF.

The V call is TRBV27, the J call TRBJ1-5; D unclear. Germline CDR1 reads MNHEY; CDR2 reads SMNVEV (reference sequence). V lost 6 bases, J lost 0 bases, and 12 bases lay in between. The CDR3 covers 15 residues. The CDR3 DNA follows: TGTGCCAGCAGCCCAGCCGACAATAGCAATCAGCCCCAGCATTTT. Amino acid sequence: CASSPADNSNQPQHF.

This chain joins TRBV5-6 and TRBJ2-2, with D possibly matching TRBD2 (5 bases). V was trimmed by 5 bases and J by 1 base, leaving 9 bases between them. The CDR3 is made up of 14 amino acids. Germline V gene sequence: CDR1 SGHDT, CDR2 YYEEEE. The CDR3 region has the DNA TGTGCCAGCAGAGAGGGTCTGAACACCGGGGAGCTGTTTTTT. Amino acid sequence: CASREGLNTGELFF.

The V and J genes are TRBV28 and TRBJ1-1; D may be TRBD1 (6 bases). This CDR3 has 16 amino acids. Germline V gene lookup returns CDR1 MDHEN and CDR2 SYDVKM. V lost 8 bases, J lost 1 base, and 20 bases lay in between. The CDR3 loop reads CASRVGGLPTNTEAFF. The CDR3 bases are TGTGCCAGCCGCGTAGGGGGGCTCCCCACGAACACTGAAGCTTTCTTT.

The V call is TRBV3-1 (or the pseudogene TRBV3-2), the J call TRBJ2-3, with a weak D call TRBD1 (5 bases). Germline V gives CDR1 LGHDT, CDR2 YNNKEL (reference sequence). Trimming took 1 base from V and 1 from J, leaving 9 bases between them. CDR3 length equals 15 residues. The DNA for the CDR3 is TGTGCCAGCAGCCAAGCTGGGGCACGCACAGATACGCAGTATTTT. Residues: CASSQAGARTDTQYF.